The rows below give T cell receptor beta chains drawn from one sample of a study of OX40 agonist ivuxolimab in advanced cancers. Sequenced by immunoSEQ multiplex PCR; TCRdb stores in-frame clones only, minus some. The sample shows roughly 80,000 clones, 80% to 90% of them seen only once. The sample here was CD4+ or CD8+ T cells sorted from blood, taken in a trial of the OX40 agonist ivuxolimab. The receptors originated from an adult with an advanced solid tumor such as melanoma, head and neck, liver or kidney cancer. Both conserved end residues are part of each CDR3. The order of the fields is clone size, V gene, D gene, J gene, CDR3 protein, CDR3 DNA. The D gene is left open where the match is weak. Some rows mark clone size as missing; the rest say once, few, many or name a class of expanded clone.

>few|TRBV11-2|-|TRBJ1-2
CASSFIPPYGYTF
TGTGCCAGCAGCTTTATCCCACCCTATGGCTACACCTTC
>-|TRBV5-1|-|TRBJ1-6
CASSLGQSNSPLHF
TGCGCCAGCAGCTTGGGACAGAGTAATTCACCCCTCCACTTT
>once|TRBV18|-|TRBJ1-1
CASSPTRNTEAFF
TGTGCCAGCTCACCAACCCGGAACACTGAAGCTTTCTTT
>-|TRBV5-4|-|TRBJ2-5
CASSLAGLPRETQYF
TGTGCCAGCAGCTTGGCCGGTTTGCCCCGAGAGACCCAGTACTTC
>-|TRBV11-2|-|TRBJ1-5
CASSPDRDGNQPQHF
TGTGCCAGCAGCCCAGACCGGGACGGCAATCAGCCCCAGCATTTT
>-|TRBV19|TRBD1|TRBJ2-5
CASSIGQGEETQYF
TGTGCCAGTAGTATAGGACAGGGAGAAGAGACCCAGTACTTC
>once|TRBV27|-|TRBJ1-1
CASSKSAGTKDTEAFF
TGTGCCAGCAGTAAATCCGCGGGTACAAAGGACACTGAAGCTTTCTTT
>-|TRBV19|-|TRBJ2-1
CASSARQTKNEQFF
TGTGCCAGTAGTGCCCGTCAGACTAAGAATGAGCAGTTCTTC
>-|TRBV11-2|TRBD1|TRBJ1-4
CASSLERGQSEKLFF
TGTGCCAGCAGCTTAGAAAGGGGGCAAAGTGAAAAACTGTTTTTT
>-|TRBV4-2|TRBD2|TRBJ2-3
CASSQEVGLAGGIQTGDTQYF
TGTGCCAGCAGCCAAGAAGTAGGACTAGCGGGGGGCATTCAAACCGGAGATACGCAGTATTTT
>few|TRBV16|TRBD1|TRBJ2-6
CASSPTGQVGANVLTF
TGTGCCAGCAGCCCTACAGGACAGGTTGGGGCCAACGTCCTGACTTTC
>-|TRBV15|-|TRBJ2-1
CATSTGFGLFNEQFF
TGTGCCACCAGCACGGGGTTTGGGTTGTTCAATGAGCAGTTCTTC
>-|TRBV6-1|TRBD2|TRBJ2-5
CASYGGGEETQYF
TGTGCCAGCTACGGCGGGGGGGAAGAGACCCAGTACTTC
>-|TRBV10-3|-|TRBJ2-7
CAISDYTTGRGYF
TGTGCCATCAGTGACTACACGACAGGCCGTGGGTACTTC
>-|TRBV7-2|-|TRBJ1-2
CASSWEAGYTF
TGTGCCAGCAGCTGGGAGGCTGGCTACACCTTC
>-|TRBV13|-|TRBJ1-1
CASSLGLMANTEAFF
TGTGCCAGCAGCTTAGGCTTGATGGCTAACACTGAAGCTTTCTTT
>-|TRBV5-4|-|TRBJ1-1
CASSIQGTNTEAFF
TGTGCCAGCAGCATACAGGGTACTAACACTGAAGCTTTCTTT
>-|TRBV6-5|-|TRBJ2-7
CASSYSQGTYEQYF
TGTGCCAGCAGTTACTCCCAGGGCACCTACGAGCAGTACTTC
>-|TRBV9|TRBD1|TRBJ2-7
CASSVEQGSYEQYF
TGTGCCAGCAGCGTAGAACAGGGGTCCTACGAGCAGTACTTC
>-|TRBV18|-|TRBJ2-7
CASSPSETYEQYF
TGTGCCAGCTCACCTTCCGAAACCTACGAGCAGTACTTC
>few|TRBV30|-|TRBJ1-5
CAWGRDSNQPQHF
TGTGCCTGGGGCAGGGACAGCAATCAGCCCCAGCATTTT
>-|TRBV13|-|TRBJ1-6
CASSLGAGLNSPLHF
TGTGCCAGCAGCTTAGGGGCAGGGCTTAATTCACCCCTCCACTTT
>-|TRBV4-2|TRBD2|TRBJ2-3
CASSQENLAGDSTDTQYF
TGTGCCAGCAGCCAAGAGAACCTAGCGGGAGATAGCACAGATACGCAGTATTTT
>-|TRBV7-2|-|TRBJ2-5
CASSPQGTLLGETQYF
TGTGCCAGCAGCCCGCAAGGGACCCTCCTCGGAGAGACCCAGTACTTC
>-|TRBV4-1|-|TRBJ1-5
CASSQEENSNQPQHF
TGCGCCAGCAGCCAAGAGGAAAATAGCAATCAGCCCCAGCATTTT
>-|TRBV19|-|TRBJ1-1
CASKGGVNKLNTEAFF
TGTGCCAGTAAAGGGGGGGTGAATAAATTGAACACTGAAGCTTTCTTT
>-|TRBV6-5|TRBD2|TRBJ2-2
CASSYRRGGNTGELFF
TGTGCCAGCAGTTACAGGCGCGGGGGGAACACCGGGGAGCTGTTTTTT
>-|TRBV4-2|TRBD2|TRBJ2-1
CASSQLSGGYNEQFF
TGTGCCAGCAGCCAACTTAGCGGGGGATACAATGAGCAGTTCTTC
>-|TRBV7-9|TRBD1|TRBJ1-1
CASSLQGATNTEAFF
TGTGCCAGCAGCTTACAGGGGGCAACAAACACTGAAGCTTTCTTT
>-|TRBV6-1|-|TRBJ1-6
CASRPPRGRGSPLHF
TGTGCCAGCAGGCCCCCGAGGGGTCGGGGTTCACCCCTCCACTTT
>-|TRBV5-6|TRBD1|TRBJ1-2
CASSPGTVPYGYTF
TGTGCCAGCAGCCCGGGGACAGTCCCCTATGGCTACACCTTC
>-|TRBV6-5|-|TRBJ1-6
CASTRGSDSPLHF
TGTGCCAGCACGAGGGGGTCCGATTCACCCCTCCACTTT
>-|TRBV2|-|TRBJ2-4
CASSEGKNIQYF
TGTGCCAGCAGTGAGGGCAAAAACATTCAGTACTTC
>-|TRBV7-6|-|TRBJ1-1
CASSSGRSRGAFF
TGTGCCAGCAGCTCAGGACGTTCCCGAGGAGCTTTCTTT
>-|TRBV15|-|TRBJ2-4
CATSRVLGIQYF
TGTGCCACCAGCAGAGTTCTGGGGATTCAGTACTTC
>-|TRBV15|-|TRBJ2-5
CATSRDQAEETQYF
TGTGCCACCAGCAGAGATCAGGCAGAAGAGACCCAGTACTTC